The clone carrying this T cell receptor (beta chain) appeared a single time. Per the germline V gene, CDR1 is SGHTS and CDR2 is YDEGEE. This CDR3 region has 15 residues. Between the trimmed V and J ends, which lost 0 bases and 9 bases, there was a span of 15 bases. This record comes from a study of blood T cell repertoires in COVID-19. On the study more broadly: Samples representing acute and convalescent COVID-19 were sourced from the United States, Italy and Spain. Sources were T cells, B-cell-depleted T cells, or PBMCs; the material itself was cDNA or gDNA.

Data came from immunoSEQ multiplex PCR; TCRdb stores just in-frame clones and leaves some out. The data show some 150,000 clones, with 84% seen just once and roughly 4.5% held by the top ten. What was sequenced was peripheral blood. The chain has TRBV5-8 and TRBJ1-4; D may be TRBD1 (5 bases). The origin of this receptor is a human donor in a cohort sampled during active COVID-19. Written as DNA, the CDR3 is TGTGCCAGCAGCTTGGTGTTGGGGCCAGGGAAAAAACTGTTTTTT. This gives the protein CASSLVLGPGKKLFF.